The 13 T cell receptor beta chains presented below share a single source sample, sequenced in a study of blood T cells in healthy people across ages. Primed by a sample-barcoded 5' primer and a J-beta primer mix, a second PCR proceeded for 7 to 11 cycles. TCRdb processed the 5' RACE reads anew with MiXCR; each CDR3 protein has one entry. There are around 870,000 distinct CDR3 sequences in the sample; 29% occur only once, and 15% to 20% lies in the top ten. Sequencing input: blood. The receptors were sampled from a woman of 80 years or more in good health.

CDR3 nucleotides: TGTGCCAGCAGCTTAGATGGTTCCGCGTGGGATGGCTACACCTTC. This sequence encodes CASSLDGSAWDGYTF. This chain uses TRBV7-2 with TRBJ1-2; D gene unclear. V shed 1 base and J shed 6 bases, with 15 bases lying between them. The germline CDR1 and CDR2 sequences are SGHTA and FQGNSA. The CDR3 totals 15 residues.

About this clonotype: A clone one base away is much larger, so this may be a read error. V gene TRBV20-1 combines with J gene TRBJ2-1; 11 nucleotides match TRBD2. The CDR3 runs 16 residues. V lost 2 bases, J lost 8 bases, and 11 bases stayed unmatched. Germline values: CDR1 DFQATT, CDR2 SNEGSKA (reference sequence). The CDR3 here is CSARPGASGGPDEQFF. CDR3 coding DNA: TGCAGTGCTAGACCCGGGGCTAGCGGGGGGCCGGATGAGCAGTTCTTC.

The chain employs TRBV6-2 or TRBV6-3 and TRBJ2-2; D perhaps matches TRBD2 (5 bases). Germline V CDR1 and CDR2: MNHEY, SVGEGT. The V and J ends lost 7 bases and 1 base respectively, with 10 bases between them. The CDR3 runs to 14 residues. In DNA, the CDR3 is TGTGCCAGCAACCCCGGGAAGAACACCGGGGAGCTGTTTTTT. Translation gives CASNPGKNTGELFF.

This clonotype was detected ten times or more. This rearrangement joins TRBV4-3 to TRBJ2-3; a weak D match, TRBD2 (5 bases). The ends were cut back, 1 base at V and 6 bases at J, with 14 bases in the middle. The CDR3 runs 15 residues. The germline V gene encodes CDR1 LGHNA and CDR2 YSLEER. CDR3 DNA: TGCGCCAGCAGCCAAGGGACTCTACTCAGGGATACGCAGTATTTT. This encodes CASSQGTLLRDTQYF.

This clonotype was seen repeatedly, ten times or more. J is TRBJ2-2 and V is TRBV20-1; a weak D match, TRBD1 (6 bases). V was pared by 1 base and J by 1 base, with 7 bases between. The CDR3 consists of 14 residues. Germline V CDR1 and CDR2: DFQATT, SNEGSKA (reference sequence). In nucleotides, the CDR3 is TGCAGTGCTAGAGTGGGACAGAACACCGGGGAGCTGTTTTTT. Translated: CSARVGQNTGELFF.

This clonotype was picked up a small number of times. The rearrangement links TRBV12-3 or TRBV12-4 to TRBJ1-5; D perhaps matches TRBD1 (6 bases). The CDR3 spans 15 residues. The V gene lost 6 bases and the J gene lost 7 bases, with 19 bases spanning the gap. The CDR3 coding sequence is TGTGCCAGCAGGGTATGGGGCAGGGGAGGACAGCCCCAGCATTTT. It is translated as CASRVWGRGGQPQHF.

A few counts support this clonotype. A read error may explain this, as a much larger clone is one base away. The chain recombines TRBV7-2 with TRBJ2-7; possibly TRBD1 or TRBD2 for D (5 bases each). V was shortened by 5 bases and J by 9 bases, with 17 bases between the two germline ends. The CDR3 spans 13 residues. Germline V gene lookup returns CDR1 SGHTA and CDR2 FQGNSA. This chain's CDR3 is CASSLLGDKGQYF. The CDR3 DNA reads TGTGCCAGCAGCCTACTAGGGGATAAGGGGCAGTACTTC.

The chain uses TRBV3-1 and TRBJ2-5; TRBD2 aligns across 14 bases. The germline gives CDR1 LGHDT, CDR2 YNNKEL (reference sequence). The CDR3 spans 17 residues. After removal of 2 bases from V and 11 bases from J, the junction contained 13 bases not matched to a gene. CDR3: CASSQIPGLAGENVQYF. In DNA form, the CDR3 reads TGTGCCAGCAGCCAAATACCGGGACTAGCGGGAGAGAATGTGCAGTACTTC.

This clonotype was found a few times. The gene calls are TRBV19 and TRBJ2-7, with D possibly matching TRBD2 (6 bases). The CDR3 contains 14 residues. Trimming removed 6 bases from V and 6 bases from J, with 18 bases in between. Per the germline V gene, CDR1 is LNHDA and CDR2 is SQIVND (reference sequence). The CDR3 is CASSPLRGGFEQYF. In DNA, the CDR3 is TGTGCCAGTAGCCCCCTTCGGGGAGGATTCGAGCAGTACTTC.

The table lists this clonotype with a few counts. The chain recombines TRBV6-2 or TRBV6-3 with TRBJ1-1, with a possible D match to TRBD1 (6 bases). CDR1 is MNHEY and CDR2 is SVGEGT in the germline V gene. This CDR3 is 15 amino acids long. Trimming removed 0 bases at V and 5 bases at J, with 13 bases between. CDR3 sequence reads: CASSYSGRGGTEAFF. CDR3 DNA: TGTGCCAGCAGTTACTCGGGCAGGGGAGGAACTGAAGCTTTCTTT.

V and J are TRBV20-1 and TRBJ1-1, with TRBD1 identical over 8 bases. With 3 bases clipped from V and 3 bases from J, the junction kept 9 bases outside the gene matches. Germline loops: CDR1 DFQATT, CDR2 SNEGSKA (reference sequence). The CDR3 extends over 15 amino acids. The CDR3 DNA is TGCAGTGCTAGCACGTTGGACAGGGTTGACACTGAAGCTTTCTTT. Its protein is CSASTLDRVDTEAFF.

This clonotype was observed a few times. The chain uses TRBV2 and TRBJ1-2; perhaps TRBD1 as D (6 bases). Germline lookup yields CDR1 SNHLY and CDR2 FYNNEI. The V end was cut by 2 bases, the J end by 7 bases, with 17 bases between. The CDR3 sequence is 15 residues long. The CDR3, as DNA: TGTGCCAGCAGTGAATATTGGCAGGGGAGTGGTGGCTACACCTTC. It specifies CASSEYWQGSGGYTF.

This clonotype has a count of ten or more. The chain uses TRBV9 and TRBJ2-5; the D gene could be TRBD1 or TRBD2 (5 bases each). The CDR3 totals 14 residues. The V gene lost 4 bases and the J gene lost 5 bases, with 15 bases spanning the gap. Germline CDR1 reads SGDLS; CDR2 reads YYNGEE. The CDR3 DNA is TGTGCCAGCAGCTCCGGGGTCGCAGGGGAGACCCAGTACTTC. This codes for CASSSGVAGETQYF.